A selection of T cell receptor beta chains follows, all from one sample in a study of beta chain features in type 1 diabetes. Clones were sequenced by immunoSEQ multiplex PCR, and TCRdb holds only the in-frame ones, with some missing. The table has about 190,000 clones, around 8% seen once; the top ten hold roughly 1%. Specimen: central memory CD4+ T cells from blood. The receptor set was obtained from a woman aged 40-49 years with type 1 diabetes. Both conserved end residues are part of each CDR3. A D gene is named only where the DNA matches it firmly. Not all rows give a size; the values are once, few, many and, for expanded clones, a class.

length: 16
J: TRBJ2-3
size: few
D: NA
V: TRBV14
DNA: TGTGCCAGCAGCCAACTAACCAGGAGGTCCACAGATACGCAGTATTTT
CDR3: CASSQLTRRSTDTQYF

length: 15
J: TRBJ2-3
size: few
D: TRBD1
V: TRBV5-4
DNA: TGTGCCAGCAGCCCATACAGGGGATCGGGAGATACGCAGTATTTT
CDR3: CASSPYRGSGDTQYF

length: 13
J: TRBJ1-2
size: few
D: TRBD1
V: TRBV6-5
DNA: TGTGCCAGCATTGCCACAGGGGGACATGGCTACACCTTC
CDR3: CASIATGGHGYTF

length: 13
J: TRBJ1-1
size: few
D: NA
V: TRBV30
DNA: TGTGCCTGGAGTCCAACGACGGTGGGAGGTGCTTTCTTT
CDR3: CAWSPTTVGGAFF

length: 13
J: TRBJ2-1
size: NA
D: NA
V: TRBV2
DNA: TGTGCCAGCACCGCGGACTCAGACAATGAGCAGTTCTTC
CDR3: CASTADSDNEQFF

length: 14
J: TRBJ2-5
size: few
D: TRBD1
V: TRBV5-1
DNA: TGCGCCAGCAGCCCGGGACAGGGGGGAGAGACCCAGTACTTC
CDR3: CASSPGQGGETQYF

length: 14
J: TRBJ1-4
size: few
D: TRBD1
V: TRBV6-5
DNA: TGTGCCAGCAGTTACGGGCAGGGGGTTGAAAAACTGTTTTTT
CDR3: CASSYGQGVEKLFF

length: 15
J: TRBJ2-3
size: NA
D: TRBD1
V: TRBV5-4
DNA: TGTGCCAGCAGCTTCCGACAGGGGGTCACAGATACGCAGTATTTT
CDR3: CASSFRQGVTDTQYF

length: 15
J: TRBJ2-5
size: many
D: TRBD2
V: TRBV29-1
DNA: TGCAGCGTGGCCTTGGTCGGGGGGGCCAGTGAGACCCAGTACTTC
CDR3: CSVALVGGASETQYF

length: 12
J: TRBJ1-5
size: NA
D: NA
V: TRBV6-6
DNA: TGTGCCAGCGGGGAGGGCCATCAGCCCCAGCATTTT
CDR3: CASGEGHQPQHF

length: 13
J: TRBJ2-1
size: NA
D: NA
V: TRBV5-6
DNA: TGTGCCAGCAGCTTGCGAGCTCGCAATGAGCAGTTCTTC
CDR3: CASSLRARNEQFF

length: 14
J: TRBJ2-5
size: NA
D: TRBD2
V: TRBV5-4
DNA: TGTGCCAGCAGCCGTGGACTAGATCAAGAGACCCAGTACTTC
CDR3: CASSRGLDQETQYF

length: 13
J: TRBJ1-1
size: few
D: NA
V: TRBV7-7
DNA: TGTGCCAGCAGCTTGAGCAGGGACACTGAAGCTTTCTTT
CDR3: CASSLSRDTEAFF

length: 17
J: TRBJ2-7
size: NA
D: TRBD2
V: TRBV18
DNA: TGTGCCAGCTCACTAGGAAGCGGGGTCGAACTTTTCTACGAGCAGTACTTC
CDR3: CASSLGSGVELFYEQYF

length: 17
J: TRBJ2-1
size: few
D: NA
V: TRBV5-1
DNA: TGCGCCAGCAGCTTGGCGACTGCGGTTAGCTCCTACAATGAGCAGTTCTTC
CDR3: CASSLATAVSSYNEQFF

length: 15
J: TRBJ1-2
size: NA
D: NA
V: TRBV28
DNA: TGTGCCAGCAGTCAAATGACAGGAGCTAACTATGGCTACACCTTC
CDR3: CASSQMTGANYGYTF

length: 16
J: TRBJ1-5
size: few
D: NA
V: TRBV19
DNA: TGTGCCAGTAGTCCGCAGGGGCGGGTTGGCGTCCAGCCCCAGCATTTT
CDR3: CASSPQGRVGVQPQHF

length: 16
J: TRBJ1-6
size: NA
D: NA
V: TRBV5-1
DNA: TGCGCCAGCAGCTTGGCGCGGCCTTCAGAGGGTTCACCCCTCCACTTT
CDR3: CASSLARPSEGSPLHF

length: 15
J: TRBJ2-1
size: few
D: TRBD2
V: TRBV14
DNA: TGTGCCAGCAGGCAGTCAGCGGGGGGCTTCAATGAGCAGTTCTTC
CDR3: CASRQSAGGFNEQFF

length: 13
J: TRBJ2-1
size: few
D: NA
V: TRBV11-2
DNA: TGTGCCAGCAGCTTGACACCGAACCCGCGTCTGTTCTTC
CDR3: CASSLTPNPRLFF

length: 16
J: TRBJ1-5
size: NA
D: TRBD1
V: TRBV4-3
DNA: TGCGCCAGCAGCCAAGATGCTGGACAGGTGATTCAGCCCCAGCATTTT
CDR3: CASSQDAGQVIQPQHF

length: 14
J: TRBJ1-2
size: few
D: NA
V: TRBV5-4
DNA: TGTGCCAGCAGCTTTGCGGGACGGTTCGATGGCTACACCTTC
CDR3: CASSFAGRFDGYTF

length: 12
J: TRBJ1-1
size: few
D: NA
V: TRBV5-1
DNA: TGCGCCAGCAAGGAAGGGGGAGCTGAAGCTTTCTTT
CDR3: CASKEGGAEAFF

length: 15
J: TRBJ1-2
size: few
D: TRBD1
V: TRBV27
DNA: TGTGCCAGCAGTGTAACAGGGGGCCTTCCATATGGCTACACCTTC
CDR3: CASSVTGGLPYGYTF

length: 15
J: TRBJ2-5
size: few
D: NA
V: TRBV5-1
DNA: TGCGCCAGCAGCGTGATCGTGGGGGCCGTGGAGACCCAGTACTTC
CDR3: CASSVIVGAVETQYF

length: 14
J: TRBJ1-1
size: NA
D: TRBD1
V: TRBV7-9
DNA: TGTGCCAGCAGCCCGGGACAGCTTGACACTGAAGCTTTCTTT
CDR3: CASSPGQLDTEAFF

length: 15
J: TRBJ2-1
size: few
D: TRBD2
V: TRBV7-9
DNA: TGTGCCAGCAGCTTAGGGACTAGCGGAAGCAATGAGCAGTTCTTC
CDR3: CASSLGTSGSNEQFF

length: 12
J: TRBJ1-5
size: NA
D: NA
V: TRBV7-2
DNA: TGTGCCAGCAGTGGGGCCAATCAGCCCCAGCATTTT
CDR3: CASSGANQPQHF

length: 14
J: TRBJ2-1
size: few
D: NA
V: TRBV28
DNA: TGTGCCAGCAGTCAAACTATGACCGGATGGGAGCAGTTCTTC
CDR3: CASSQTMTGWEQFF

length: 15
J: TRBJ1-2
size: NA
D: NA
V: TRBV6-5
DNA: TGTGCCAGCAGTTCCCGACGGGGTTCGGCCTATGGCTACACCTTC
CDR3: CASSSRRGSAYGYTF

length: 17
J: TRBJ2-1
size: NA
D: TRBD2
V: TRBV4-1
DNA: TGCGCCAGCAGCCAAGATCCCAGCGGGAGTAACTACAATGAGCAGTTCTTC
CDR3: CASSQDPSGSNYNEQFF

length: 14
J: TRBJ1-5
size: NA
D: NA
V: TRBV5-1
DNA: TGCGCCAGCAGCTTGGGTGGGGCTTCAGGGACCCAGCATTTT
CDR3: CASSLGGASGTQHF

length: 14
J: TRBJ1-1
size: few
D: NA
V: TRBV2
DNA: TGTGCCAGCACAAAATCGACTACTTACACTGAAGCTTTCTTT
CDR3: CASTKSTTYTEAFF

length: 15
J: TRBJ1-1
size: NA
D: NA
V: TRBV29-1
DNA: TGCAGCGTGGGGGCCATGCCAGAAATGAACACTGAAGCTTTCTTT
CDR3: CSVGAMPEMNTEAFF

length: 13
J: TRBJ2-5
size: NA
D: NA
V: TRBV7-2
DNA: TGTGCCAGCTGCCCTACAGGTCCGGGGACCCAGTACTTC
CDR3: CASCPTGPGTQYF

length: 15
J: TRBJ2-2
size: few
D: TRBD1
V: TRBV5-1
DNA: TGCGCCAGCAGCTTGGCCCGACAGGGAAACGGGGAGCTGTTTTTT
CDR3: CASSLARQGNGELFF

length: 16
J: TRBJ2-1
size: few
D: TRBD2
V: TRBV9
DNA: TGTGCCAGCAGCGCTACGGGGGGGCAAACCTACAATGAGCAGTTCTTC
CDR3: CASSATGGQTYNEQFF